Following are 3 T cell receptor beta chains from one sample sequenced in a study of blood T cell repertoires in COVID-19. The assay was immunoSEQ multiplex PCR, and TCRdb's table has in-frame clones only and misses some. The sample has 150,000 to 250,000 clones, around 79% seen once; the top ten hold under 7%. The sequencing sample was made of peripheral blood. The receptors come from a middle-aged woman with COVID-19, enrolled during active disease.

The rearrangement joins TRBV6-6 to TRBJ1-6, with 7 bases identical to TRBD1. This CDR3 is built from 13 residues. Germline V CDR1 and CDR2: MNHNY, SVGAGI (reference sequence). Trimming at V came to 7 bases and at J to 10 bases, leaving 7 bases not matched to a gene. The CDR3: CASTSQGRSPLHF. The DNA of the CDR3 is TGTGCCAGCACGTCACAGGGGAGGTCACCCCTCCACTTT.

The chain is built from TRBV2 and TRBJ2-7; D gene uncertain. Germline loops: CDR1 SNHLY, CDR2 FYNNEI. Trimming took 4 bases from V and 4 from J, leaving 11 bases between them. This CDR3 contains 13 residues. The CDR3 DNA sequence: TGTGCCAGCAGTGCAGTGCCCCGATACGAGCAGTACTTC. Translated: CASSAVPRYEQYF. Using reference TRBV2 and TRBJ2-7 for the parts outside the CDR3, the full variable domain is EPEVTQTPSHQVTQMGQEVILRCVPISNHLYFYWYRQILGQKVEFLVSFYNNEISEKSEIFDDQFSVERPDGSNFTLKIRSTKLEDSAMYFCASSAVPRYEQYFGPGTRLTVT.

The CDR3 DNA follows: TGTGCCAGCAGCCCCCGGGAGGGAGCCCAAGGGGGCTACACCTTC. This sequence encodes CASSPREGAQGGYTF. The chain uses TRBV9 and TRBJ1-2; D is unclear. The CDR3 length is 15 residues. Germline CDR1 reads SGDLS; CDR2 reads YYNGEE. The V and J ends lost 4 bases and 8 bases respectively, with 21 bases between them.